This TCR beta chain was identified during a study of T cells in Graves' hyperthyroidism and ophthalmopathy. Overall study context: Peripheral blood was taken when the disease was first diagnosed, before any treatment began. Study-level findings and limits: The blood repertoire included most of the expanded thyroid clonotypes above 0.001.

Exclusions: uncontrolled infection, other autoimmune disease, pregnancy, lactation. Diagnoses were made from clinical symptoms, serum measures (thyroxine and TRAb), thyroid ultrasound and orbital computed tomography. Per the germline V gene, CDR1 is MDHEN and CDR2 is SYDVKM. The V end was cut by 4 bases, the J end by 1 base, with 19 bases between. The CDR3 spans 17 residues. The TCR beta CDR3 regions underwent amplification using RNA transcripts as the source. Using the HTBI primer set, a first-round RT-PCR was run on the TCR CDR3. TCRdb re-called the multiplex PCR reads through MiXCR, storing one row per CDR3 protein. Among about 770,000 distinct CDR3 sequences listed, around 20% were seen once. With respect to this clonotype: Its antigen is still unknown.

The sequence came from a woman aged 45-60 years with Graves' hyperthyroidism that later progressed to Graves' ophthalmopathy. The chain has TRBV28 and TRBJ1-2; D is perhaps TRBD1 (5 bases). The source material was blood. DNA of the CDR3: TGTGCCAGCAGTTCACCAGGGTTACGACGGCTTAACTATGGCTACACCTTC. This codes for CASSSPGLRRLNYGYTF.